This entry is about one T cell receptor (beta chain). The specificity of this receptor is unknown. No per-base quality is available; no much larger clone lies one base away. The data were taken from a study of T cells in Graves' hyperthyroidism and ophthalmopathy (dated by TCRdb to about 2019). Broadly, across the study: Peripheral blood samples were taken at the time of initial diagnosis, prior to any treatment. Following sampling, methimazole starting at 30 mg daily was given to hyperthyroidism patients, and high-dose intravenous methylprednisolone was given to ophthalmopathy patients. To identify distinguishing TCR V-J signatures, a discovery cohort of around 100 patients was used, comprising under 45 with Graves' ophthalmopathy and some 57 with stable Graves' hyperthyroidism. The paper describes TCR Vbeta CDR3 sequencing of some 130 peripheral blood samples, made up of under 50 ophthalmopathy patients, roughly 80 hyperthyroidism patients and 17 progressor patients. For training and testing, the 80 to 100 patients in the discovery cohort were randomly divided in a 7:3 ratio. The study also compared thyroid tissue and blood T-cell repertoires from about six Graves' hyperthyroidism patients. Prospective prediction of ophthalmopathy was tested in an independent validation cohort consisting of 18 to 20 hyperthyroidism patients and around 17 patients who later progressed to ophthalmopathy. Points the paper makes about the study in general: In validation, the model predicted progression to ophthalmopathy a median of 6.5 months before onset, with roughly 70% sensitivity and about 75% specificity. In cross-validation, a model built on a 13 V-J signature told ophthalmopathy apart from stable hyperthyroidism with approximately 91% sensitivity and about 81% specificity, and in testing the same model reached 80%/75%. Sample size was not statistically predetermined, and blinding of investigators to group allocation was not performed. Most expanded thyroid clonotypes (frequency above 0.001) were also found in blood, which suggests that blood repertoires may mirror thyroid immune responses.

Stable Graves' hyperthyroidism was defined as the absence of progression to ophthalmopathy over 18 months of follow-up. Hyperthyroidism patients were newly diagnosed, with disease duration under 2 months, and aged 18 to 65 years. The study excluded patients with uncontrolled infections, other autoimmune diseases, pregnancy or lactation. Clinical symptoms, serum thyroxine and TRAb, thyroid ultrasound, and orbital computed tomography formed the basis for the diagnoses. PBMCs were isolated from more than 8 ml of fresh peripheral blood by Ficoll-Paque density gradient centrifugation. Total RNA was extracted using Trizol reagent, and RNA quality was assessed on an Agilent 2100 Bioanalyzer. The TCR beta CDR3 regions were amplified from RNA transcripts. A first-round RT-PCR of the TCR CDR3 used the HTBI primer set with the Qiagen OneStep RT-PCR kit. A second multiplex PCR round built the libraries, followed by size selection and purification. The libraries were sequenced on an Illumina HiSeq2000 using paired-end 100 bp reads. On the study's bioinformatics: SOAPnuke was used to process the raw data, removing reads that contained adapters or uncalled bases, had a mean Phred below 15, or lacked an exact match to the constant primer or identifier. COPE v1.2.5 was used to merge the high-quality paired reads, and each unique nucleotide sequence was defined as a clonotype. Clonotypes were aligned to IMGT TRBV, TRBD and TRBJ reference segments using MiTCR v1.1. Only V-J combinations with frequency above 0.0001, covering 99.2% of repertoires, were analysed. The TCS score was defined as the ratio of F50 (clonal expansion) to E x V (chaos), calculated using BLOSUM62-based TCRdist between CDR3 peptides within each V-J. Welch's t-statistics and random forest reduced 500 to 550 V-J features to about 13, which were used in a naive Bayes classifier (R e1071). Starting from the raw public reads, TCRdb applied fastp trimming at Q25, assembled clones with MiXCR and retained in-frame beta chains. Under each unique CDR3 protein, matching rows form one entry showing the most common genes and DNA. For this entry, the V and J calls and clone size follow TCRdb and not the study's own pipeline. Here the sample has hundreds of thousands of distinct CDR3 sequences; 15% to 18% occur a single time. Together, the top ten hold 7.5% to 9% of the sample.

According to the germline V gene (reference sequence), CDR1 reads DFQATT and CDR2 reads SNEGSKA. V is trimmed back by 0 bases and J by 7 bases, and the junction contains 9 bases that no gene match accounts for. The cysteine opens and the phenylalanine closes a CDR3 of 15 amino acids. CDR3 DNA only is kept here, 45 bases in frame from base 1. This receptor was identified in a woman between 18 and 30 years old with Graves' hyperthyroidism. Sequenced material: blood. The chain is encoded by TRBV20-1 joined to TRBJ1-5; TRBD1 fits 7 bases in the junction. CDR3 region: CSARDKSGGGQPQHF. The sequence in DNA is TGCAGTGCTAGAGATAAGTCAGGGGGAGGCCAGCCCCAGCATTTT.